This T cell receptor beta chain is drawn from a study of CD8 T cells in ankylosing spondylitis. Study-level results: Peripheral blood held disease-linked clones only at relatively low frequency, and these were CD8+.

There are 13 residues in the CDR3. CDR1 and CDR2 from the germline V gene are LGHNA and YSLEER. Trimming took 2 bases from V and 10 from J, leaving 12 bases between them. TCRdb independently ran MiXCR on the 5' RACE reads; one entry per CDR3 protein. The table lists approximately 220,000 distinct CDR3 sequences, roughly 26% of them singletons. As for this clonotype: The antigen is undetermined.

The chain uses TRBV4-3 and TRBJ2-1, with D perhaps TRBD1 (5 bases). This receptor was taken from a male donor with ankylosing spondylitis or in good health (not recorded which). The sequenced sample was blood, either unsorted or a sorted T cell fraction (not recorded which). The CDR3 region has the DNA TGCGCCAGCAGCCAAAACCAGGGTGTAGAGCAGTTCTTC. It yields the protein CASSQNQGVEQFF.